The following is a T cell receptor beta chain sequence with its context. The assay was immunoSEQ multiplex PCR, and TCRdb's table has in-frame clones only and misses some. The sample contains about 27,000 clones, roughly 89% of which appear only once. CDR3 length: 14 residues. Looked up from germline, CDR1 is SGHDT and CDR2 is YYEEEE. Deletions cut 4 bases from V and 1 base from J, with 12 bases between. The source of the sample is a study of T cell changes during pregnancy in multiple sclerosis. The chain links TRBV5-6 to TRBJ2-7, with TRBD2 as a possible D gene (6 bases). The starting material was CD8+ T cells from peripheral blood mononuclear cells, obtained in the second trimester of pregnancy. The TCR originated in a female donor with multiple sclerosis, enrolled in a pregnancy study. Here the CDR3 DNA reads TGTGCCAGCAGCATGACTAGGCTTTCCTACGAGCAGTACTTC. It yields the protein CASSMTRLSYEQYF.